These 22 T cell receptor beta chains originate from one sample sequenced in a study of shared clonotypes between healthy human individuals. Method: immunoSEQ multiplex PCR; TCRdb's copy keeps in-frame clones and lacks some. The sample holds around 750,000 clones; roughly 70% are singletons and the top ten take 1.5% to 2%. Material for sequencing was memory CD4+ T cells sorted from blood. The sample's subset: CD45RA-negative fraction. The source of these receptors is a woman aged 30 to 39 in good health.

Only one count was recorded for this clone. The chain has TRBV25-1 and TRBJ2-7, with 11 nucleotides matching TRBD1. V was clipped by 5 bases and J by 5 bases; unmatched bases: 8. The CDR3 covers 15 residues. From germline, CDR1 is MGHDK and CDR2 SYGVNS. This CDR3 is CASSRGTGGFNEQYF. The CDR3, as DNA: TGTGCCAGCAGTAGGGGGACAGGGGGTTTCAACGAGCAGTACTTC.

V gene TRBV30 combines with J gene TRBJ2-5; possibly TRBD1 for D (5 bases). The J call could be wrong; TRBJ2-7 is a better fit for the DNA end. CDR3 length: 12 residues. Germline CDR1 reads GTSNPN; CDR2 reads SVGIG (reference sequence). DNA of the CDR3: TGTGCCTGGAGCATCGGACAATACGAGCAGTACTTC. It is translated as CAWSIGQYEQYF.

This rearrangement joins TRBV28 to TRBJ2-3; 12 positions agree with TRBD2. This CDR3 has 15 amino acids. V was pared by 6 bases and J by 6 bases, with 7 bases of the junction left unmatched. Germline CDR1 is MDHEN and CDR2 is SYDVKM. CDR3 nucleotides: TGTGCCAGCAGCCTAGCGGGGGGGGGCAGGGATACGCAGTATTTT. It translates to CASSLAGGGRDTQYF.

This chain connects TRBV7-9 to TRBJ2-5; 9 nucleotides align to TRBD2. CDR1 and CDR2 (germline): SEHNR, FQNEAQ (reference sequence). The CDR3 has 15 amino acids. J lost 3 bases, V lost 1 base, and 3 bases had no gene match. The CDR3 DNA is TGTGCCAGCAGCTTAGGACTAGCGGTAGAAGAGACCCAGTACTTC. The encoded protein is CASSLGLAVEETQYF.

On this clone itself: Other DNA sequences in this specimen translate into the identical CDR3. The chain has TRBV9 and TRBJ2-2; 8 bases map to TRBD1. Germline CDR1 and CDR2: SGDLS and YYNGEE. The CDR3 runs 16 residues. The V and J ends lost 0 bases and 0 bases, in that order; junction bases with no gene match: 1. CDR3 sequence: CASSVGQGPNTGELFF. In DNA, the CDR3 is TGTGCCAGCAGCGTAGGACAGGGGCCGAACACCGGGGAGCTGTTTTTT.

CDR3 protein: CASSHRGLAGGRNEQFF. CDR3 sequence (DNA): TGTGCCAGCAGTCACCGAGGACTAGCGGGAGGGCGAAATGAGCAGTTCTTC. The chain links TRBV28 to TRBJ2-1, with TRBD2 matching over 15 bases. Germline lookup yields CDR1 MDHEN and CDR2 SYDVKM. The CDR3 consists of 17 residues. Unmatched junction bases numbered 9, after V lost 5 bases and J lost 7 bases.

This rearrangement joins TRBV18 to TRBJ1-2; tentatively, D is TRBD1 (6 bases). The germline V and J ends were trimmed by 3 bases and 5 bases, with 16 bases remaining between them. This CDR3 is built from 15 residues. Germline lookup yields CDR1 KGHSH and CDR2 LQKENI. CDR3 in amino acids: CASSPAQGQTYGYTF. CDR3 DNA: TGTGCCAGCTCACCGGCTCAGGGGCAGACGTATGGCTACACCTTC.

This clone was detected ten times or more. The gene calls are TRBV7-2 and TRBJ2-2; a possible D gene is TRBD2 (6 bases). Germline V lookup: CDR1 SGHTA, CDR2 FQGNSA. The CDR3 covers 14 residues. V was cut by 3 bases and J by 4 bases, with 9 bases left in between. CDR3 region: CASSFGTFTGELFF. CDR3 sequence (DNA): TGTGCCAGCAGCTTCGGGACTTTCACCGGGGAGCTGTTTTTT.

V is TRBV9 and J is TRBJ2-1; 15 bases fit TRBD2. V was pared by 0 bases and J by 2 bases, with 9 bases of the junction left unmatched. The V gene's germline CDR1 is SGDLS and CDR2 YYNGEE. This CDR3 has 20 amino acids. DNA for the CDR3: TGTGCCAGCAGCGTAGAAACAGGGGGACTAGCGGGAGGACCCTACAATGAGCAGTTCTTC. This encodes CASSVETGGLAGGPYNEQFF.

The V call is TRBV5-1, the J call TRBJ2-1; D unresolved. The CDR3 is 14 amino acids. V was clipped by 5 bases and J by 3 bases, with 12 bases between them. The germline V gene has CDR1 SGHRS and CDR2 YFSETQ. CDR3 nucleotides: TGCGCCAGCAGTTCCGGGTCCCACTACAATGAGCAGTTCTTC. Amino acids: CASSSGSHYNEQFF.

The chain recombines TRBV6-9 with TRBJ2-3; TRBD1 aligns across 7 bases. This CDR3 is built from 16 residues. Germline CDR1 and CDR2: MNHGY and SVAAGI. V shed 6 bases, J shed 1 base, and the junction held 10 bases outside the gene matches. The CDR3 reads CASRGYRGHCTDTQYF. CDR3 nucleotide sequence: TGTGCCAGCAGAGGATACAGGGGACATTGCACAGATACGCAGTATTTT.

To note about this clone: This may come from a read error, since a much larger clone is one base off. The rearrangement uses TRBV28 and TRBJ1-5, with D unclear. The CDR3 runs 12 residues. V lost 6 bases to trimming and J lost 3 bases, with 6 bases between them. Germline V gene lookup returns CDR1 MDHEN and CDR2 SYDVKM. The CDR3 DNA reads as TGTGCCAGCAGGGGTAACAATCAGCCCCAGCATTTT. It specifies CASRGNNQPQHF.

The J gene is TRBJ1-2, the V gene TRBV27; 7 bases align to TRBD1. The CDR3 has 14 residues. V shed 0 bases, J shed 4 bases, and the junction held 2 bases outside the gene matches. Germline V lookup: CDR1 MNHEY, CDR2 SMNVEV (reference sequence). The CDR3 loop is CASSLSRGVYGYTF. The CDR3 DNA reads as TGTGCCAGCAGTTTATCCAGGGGGGTCTATGGCTACACCTTC.

The J gene is TRBJ1-2, the V gene TRBV7-8, with 7 nucleotides matching TRBD1. The trim removed 1 base at V and 8 bases at J, leaving 4 bases unmatched. This CDR3 spans 13 amino acids. Germline assignment: CDR1 SGHVS and CDR2 FQNEAQ. Written as DNA, the CDR3 is TGTGCCAGCAGCTTAGGGACCAGGGGGGGCTACACCTTC. Its protein is CASSLGTRGGYTF.

Many counts were recorded for this clone. This chain uses TRBV2 with TRBJ2-2; D not certain. The CDR3 has 16 amino acids. Germline CDR1 is SNHLY and CDR2 is FYNNEI. V was shortened by 1 base and J by 6 bases, with 15 bases between the two germline ends. The chain's CDR3 is CASSEVPRPLPGELFF. The CDR3 nucleotides read TGTGCCAGCAGTGAAGTTCCTCGTCCCCTCCCCGGGGAGCTGTTTTTT.

This chain joins TRBV18 and TRBJ1-2; tentative D call: TRBD1 (6 bases). Between the trimmed V and J ends, which lost 3 bases and 2 bases, there was a span of 13 bases. Germline CDR1 is KGHSH and CDR2 is LQKENI. This CDR3 comprises 15 residues. This CDR3 reads CASSPSTGLNYGYTF. The CDR3 DNA sequence: TGTGCCAGCTCACCTTCCACAGGGCTCAACTATGGCTACACCTTC.

The chain employs TRBV28 and TRBJ2-2; 8 bases align to TRBD1. The V gene end was trimmed by 4 bases and the J gene end by 6 bases; junction bases not matched to a gene: 4. This CDR3 region has 14 residues. The V gene's germline CDR1 is MDHEN and CDR2 SYDVKM. CDR3 residues: CASSSTGVAGELFF. The CDR3 DNA sequence: TGTGCCAGCAGTTCGACAGGGGTTGCCGGGGAGCTGTTTTTT.

The chain is built from TRBV14 and TRBJ2-5; D is perhaps TRBD1 (6 bases). The CDR3 spans 15 residues. The germline gives CDR1 SGHDN, CDR2 FVKESK. The V gene lost 1 base and the J gene lost 2 bases, with 11 bases spanning the gap. The DNA for the CDR3 is TGTGCCAGCAGCCAAGTCAGGGGCCTACAAGAGACCCAGTACTTC. Amino acids: CASSQVRGLQETQYF. The variable domain in full, completed from reference TRBV14 and TRBJ2-5, reads EAGVTQFPSHSVIEKGQTVTLRCDPISGHDNLYWYRRVMGKEIKFLLHFVKESKQDESGMPNNRFLAERTGGTYSTLKVQPAELEDSGVYFCASSQVRGLQETQYFGPGTRLLVL.

This clone was observed a few times. Other DNA sequences in the sample encode the same CDR3. The chain joins TRBV4-2 to TRBJ2-1; D is undetermined. The CDR3 has 12 amino acids. V lost 1 base to trimming and J lost 4 bases, with 2 bases between them. Germline V gene sequence: CDR1 LGHNA, CDR2 YNFKEQ. CDR3 sequence (DNA): TGTGCCAGCAGCCAAGTTTACAATGAGCAGTTCTTC. Translation gives CASSQVYNEQFF.

The CDR3 loop reads CASSPREAGELFF. CDR3 nucleotides: TGTGCCAGCAGCCCGCGGGAGGCCGGGGAGCTGTTTTTT. This rearrangement joins TRBV7-9 to TRBJ2-2; 8 bases align to TRBD2. This CDR3 region has 13 residues. Germline assignment: CDR1 SEHNR and CDR2 FQNEAQ (reference sequence). J lost 6 bases, V lost 5 bases, and 2 bases had no gene match.

V and J are TRBV7-8 and TRBJ1-1; possibly TRBD1 for D (5 bases). V was clipped by 5 bases and J by 1 base, with 20 bases between them. This CDR3 comprises 17 residues. The germline gives CDR1 SGHVS, CDR2 FQNEAQ. The CDR3 loop is CASSHRAQTVTNTEAFF. The CDR3 DNA follows: TGTGCCAGCAGCCATAGGGCCCAGACAGTGACGAACACTGAAGCTTTCTTT.

This clone has just one count. The same CDR3 can be traced to other DNA sequences in this sample. The chain couples TRBV7-9 to TRBJ2-3; TRBD2 aligns across 8 bases. The CDR3 covers 15 residues. Germline CDR1 is SEHNR and CDR2 is FQNEAQ (reference sequence). V gave up 3 bases and J gave up 1 base; unmatched junction bases: 3. CDR3 nucleotides: TGTGCCAGCAGCTTGACTAGCGTACGCACAGATACGCAGTATTTT. Protein sequence: CASSLTSVRTDTQYF.